This section outlines one T cell receptor beta chain sequence together with its context. As yet, its antigen is unknown. It was by quantitative 5'-RACE with molecular barcodes that TCR beta libraries were made. MiXCR, run by TCRdb on the 5' RACE reads, gives a single entry per CDR3 protein. The sample shows approximately 540,000 distinct CDR3 sequences, more than 9.5% of them seen only once. This sample was included in a study of CD8 T cells in ankylosing spondylitis. Losses at the gene ends were 4 bases for V and 7 bases for J; bases not matched to a gene: 6. This CDR3 region has 13 residues. The germline V gene encodes CDR1 SGHRS and CDR2 YFSETQ. Findings and limits, study-wide: A TCR beta motif of under ten highly homologous variants appeared characteristic of ankylosing spondylitis blood. Before this, some motif variants had been reported in reactive arthritis synovial fluid and blood.

The sequencing sample was made of blood, either unsorted or a sorted T cell fraction (not recorded which). This chain links TRBV5-1 with TRBJ2-5; 8 bases map to TRBD2. The sequence was collected from a male donor with ankylosing spondylitis. The CDR3 DNA is TGCGCCAGCAGCCCTGGACTAGCTGCGACCCAGTACTTC. Protein product: CASSPGLAATQYF.